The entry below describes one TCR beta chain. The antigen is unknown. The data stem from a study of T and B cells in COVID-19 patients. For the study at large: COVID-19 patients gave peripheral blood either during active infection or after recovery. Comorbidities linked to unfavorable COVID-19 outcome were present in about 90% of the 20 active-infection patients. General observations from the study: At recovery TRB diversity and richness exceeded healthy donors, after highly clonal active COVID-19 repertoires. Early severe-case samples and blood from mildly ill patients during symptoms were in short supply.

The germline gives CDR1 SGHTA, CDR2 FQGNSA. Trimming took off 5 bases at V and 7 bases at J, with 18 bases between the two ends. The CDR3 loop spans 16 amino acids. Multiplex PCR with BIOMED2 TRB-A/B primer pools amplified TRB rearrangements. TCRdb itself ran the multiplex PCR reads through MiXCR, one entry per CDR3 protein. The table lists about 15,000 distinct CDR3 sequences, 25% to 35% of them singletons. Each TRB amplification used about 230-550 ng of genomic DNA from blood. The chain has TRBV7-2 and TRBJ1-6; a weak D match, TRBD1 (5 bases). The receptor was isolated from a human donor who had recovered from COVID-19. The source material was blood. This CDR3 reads CASSPSGGRGNSPLHF. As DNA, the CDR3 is TGTGCCAGCAGCCCTAGTGGGGGAAGAGGCAATTCACCCCTCCACTTT.